The 17 T cell receptor beta chains given below trace back to one sample, sequenced in a study of control samples from healthy donors and cancer patients. Generated by immunoSEQ multiplex PCR, the TCRdb table keeps only in-frame clones and is missing some. The sample contains 150,000 to 200,000 clones, approximately 94% of which appear only once. Sequencing used blood. These TCRs come from a man under 40 in good health.

CDR3 loop: CSASLSRVRTTEAFF. The CDR3, as DNA: TGCAGTGCTAGTCTCTCTAGGGTTAGGACCACTGAAGCTTTCTTT. The rearrangement links TRBV20-1 to TRBJ1-1; no definite D call. This CDR3 contains 15 residues. Deletions cut 3 bases from V and 4 bases from J, with 18 bases between. CDR1 is DFQATT, CDR2 SNEGSKA, per germline (reference sequence).

This clone was counted a single time. The chain recombines TRBV29-1 with TRBJ2-1; TRBD2 aligns across 8 bases. V dropped 5 bases and J dropped 7; count of bases not matched to a gene: 4. The CDR3 contains 12 residues. Germline V gene data show CDR1 as SQVTM and CDR2 as ANQGSEA. Here the CDR3 DNA reads TGCAGCGTTTCTAGCGGGCTGAATGAGCAGTTCTTC. Its translation is CSVSSGLNEQFF.

This chain joins TRBV6-5 and TRBJ1-1; 9 bases fit TRBD1. This CDR3 spans 14 amino acids. The germline V gene has CDR1 MNHEY and CDR2 SVGAGI. V was clipped by 2 bases and J by 11 bases; unmatched bases: 9. CDR3 in amino acids: CASSYDGQGNIAFF. In DNA, the CDR3 is TGTGCCAGCAGTTACGACGGACAGGGGAATATTGCTTTCTTT.

A single count supports this clone. The CDR3 DNA reads TGTGCCTGGGGCGCTGGGGGGGAGCAGTACTTC. As protein: CAWGAGGEQYF. This sequence joins TRBV30 and TRBJ2-7; D might be TRBD2 (6 bases). CDR1 is GTSNPN and CDR2 is SVGIG in the germline V gene (reference sequence). Deletions cut 5 bases from V and 7 bases from J, with 12 bases between. The CDR3 totals 11 residues.

This clone was picked up one time. The chain links TRBV18 to TRBJ2-1; D may be TRBD1 or TRBD2 (6 bases each). This CDR3 is 16 amino acids long. With 1 base removed from V and 2 bases from J, the gap between germline ends came to 12 bases. CDR1 and CDR2 from the germline V gene are KGHSH and LQKENI. The CDR3 loop reads CASSPRERGAYNEQFF. The CDR3 DNA sequence: TGTGCCAGCTCACCACGGGAGAGGGGGGCCTACAATGAGCAGTTCTTC. The complete variable domain, with remaining parts taken from reference TRBV18 and TRBJ2-1, reads NAGVMQNPRHLVRRRGQEARLRCSPMKGHSHVYWYRQLPEEGLKFMVYLQKENIIDESGMPKERFSAEFPKEGPSILRIQQVVRGDSAAYFCASSPRERGAYNEQFFGPGTRLTVL.

The chain combines TRBV2 with TRBJ2-7; TRBD1 or TRBD2 may be the D gene (6 bases each). Trimming took off 4 bases at V and 1 base at J, with 17 bases between the two ends. CDR3 length: 16 amino acids. The germline V gene encodes CDR1 SNHLY and CDR2 FYNNEI. The CDR3 coding sequence is TGTGCCAGCAGTGCGGGGCTTTTAGGGGGGTCCTACGAGCAGTACTTC. Amino acid sequence: CASSAGLLGGSYEQYF.

The chain combines TRBV30 with TRBJ1-1; possibly TRBD1 for D (5 bases). Germline lookup yields CDR1 GTSNPN and CDR2 SVGIG (reference sequence). This CDR3 has 13 amino acids. Trimming took 5 bases from V and 1 from J, leaving 11 bases between them. The CDR3 DNA follows: TGTGCCTGGGACCGGGGGGGGAACACTGAAGCTTTCTTT. The encoded protein is CAWDRGGNTEAFF.

This clone is a singleton in its sample. The J gene is TRBJ2-1, the V gene TRBV4-3, with D possibly TRBD2 on 6 matching bases. V was shortened by 3 bases and J by 3 bases, with 12 bases between the two germline ends. The CDR3 is 15 amino acids. Germline CDR1 and CDR2: LGHNA and YSLEER. This CDR3 reads CASSHESGDYNEQFF. The CDR3 DNA reads TGCGCCAGCAGCCACGAATCGGGGGACTACAATGAGCAGTTCTTC.

This chain uses TRBV7-2 with TRBJ1-2; D gene uncertain. The CDR3 contains 13 residues. CDR1 and CDR2 (germline): SGHTA, FQGNSA. V lost 1 base to trimming and J lost 4 bases, with 7 bases between them. DNA of the CDR3: TGTGCCAGCAGCTTAGTACGGCTCTATGGCTACACCTTC. Translated: CASSLVRLYGYTF.

The chain joins TRBV19 to TRBJ1-5, with D maybe TRBD1 (5 bases). The CDR3 runs to 15 residues. V lost 7 bases to trimming and J lost 6 bases, with 19 bases between them. Germline V gene data show CDR1 as LNHDA and CDR2 as SQIVND (reference sequence). CDR3 coding DNA: TGTGCCAGTACTCTAAGACGGGGACTCGGTCAGCCCCAGCATTTT. Translated: CASTLRRGLGQPQHF.

The gene calls are TRBV20-1 and TRBJ2-7, with D possibly TRBD1 on 5 matching bases. Germline lookup yields CDR1 DFQATT and CDR2 SNEGSKA (reference sequence). The length of the CDR3 is 13 residues. The germline V and J ends were trimmed by 3 bases and 6 bases, with 15 bases remaining between them. The CDR3 region has the DNA TGCAGTGCTAGTTCTGGGGTAAGGGGCGAGCAGTACTTC. Its protein is CSASSGVRGEQYF.

This chain links TRBV27 with TRBJ1-1; 8 positions match TRBD1. This CDR3 is built from 13 residues. Germline-derived CDR1 and CDR2 are MNHEY and SMNVEV (reference sequence). V gave up 1 base and J gave up 10 bases; unmatched junction bases: 5. This CDR3 is CASSLLVTGVAFF. CDR3 DNA sequence: TGTGCCAGCAGTTTATTGGTGACAGGGGTAGCTTTCTTT.

In nucleotides, the CDR3 is TGTGCCAGCAGCCTGGAGGGGTATGGAAACACCATATATTTT. It translates to CASSLEGYGNTIYF. The rearrangement uses TRBV28 and TRBJ1-3; D is possibly TRBD1 (5 bases). The germline CDR1 and CDR2 sequences are MDHEN and SYDVKM. The CDR3 is made up of 14 amino acids. The V end lost 6 bases, the J end lost 3 bases, and 12 bases lay between the germline ends.

The genes are TRBV6-2 or TRBV6-3 and TRBJ2-5, with 7 nucleotides matching TRBD2. Trimming cost V 4 bases and J 4 bases; bases outside gene matches: 9. This CDR3 has 15 amino acids. Per germline, CDR1 MNHEY and CDR2 SVGEGT. The CDR3 region has the DNA TGTGCCAGCAGTTCCCCCACCCCGGGGGGAGAGACCCAGTACTTC. This translates into CASSSPTPGGETQYF.

This chain joins TRBV6-1 and TRBJ2-2, with 10 bases identical to TRBD1. CDR1 MNHNS and CDR2 SASEGT come from the germline V gene. Trimming at V came to 4 bases and at J to 4 bases, leaving 9 bases not matched to a gene. CDR3 length equals 17 residues. CDR3 sequence: CASSGQGAAVGTGELFF. As DNA, the CDR3 is TGTGCCAGCAGTGGACAGGGGGCGGCCGTTGGCACCGGGGAGCTGTTTTTT.

The chain joins TRBV5-1 to TRBJ2-7, with D possibly being TRBD2 (5 bases). The V gene lost 1 base and the J gene lost 2 bases, with 10 bases spanning the gap. CDR1 and CDR2 (germline): SGHRS, YFSETQ. The CDR3 totals 14 residues. CDR3 sequence: CASSLIGVPYEQYF. Here the CDR3 DNA reads TGCGCCAGCAGCTTGATCGGGGTTCCCTACGAGCAGTACTTC.

J is TRBJ2-2 and V is TRBV30; D gene unclear. V gave up 5 bases and J gave up 2 bases, with 9 bases separating them. The CDR3 extends over 13 amino acids. Germline V CDR1 and CDR2: GTSNPN, SVGIG (reference sequence). The DNA for the CDR3 is TGTGCCTGGCGCGTCCCAAACACCGGGGAGCTGTTTTTT. It is translated as CAWRVPNTGELFF.